This section outlines one TCR beta chain sequence together with its context. Its antigen is undetermined. The PCR contained 60 Vbeta and 13 Jbeta primers. The table came from immunoSEQ multiplex PCR; TCRdb's copy has only in-frame clones and leaves some out. The profile covers about 150,000 clones, with 65% to 80% appearing a single time and about 2% taken by the ten largest. These data come from a study of cytomegalovirus exposure and HLA in healthy donors. V was pared by 6 bases and J by 6 bases, with 5 bases of the junction left unmatched. Germline V gene sequence: CDR1 MDHEN, CDR2 SYDVKM. The CDR3 is 13 amino acids. Whole-study findings and limits: Beyond CMV serostatus, there was no information to go on about immune exposure.

The sequencing sample was made of PBMCs. This TCR was sampled from a woman aged 40 to 49 in good health and CMV-seronegative. The gene calls are TRBV28 and TRBJ2-7; 10 bases line up with TRBD1. The CDR3 nucleotides are TGTGCCAGCAGCCCGGGACAGGGGACCGAGCAGTACTTC. Protein: CASSPGQGTEQYF.